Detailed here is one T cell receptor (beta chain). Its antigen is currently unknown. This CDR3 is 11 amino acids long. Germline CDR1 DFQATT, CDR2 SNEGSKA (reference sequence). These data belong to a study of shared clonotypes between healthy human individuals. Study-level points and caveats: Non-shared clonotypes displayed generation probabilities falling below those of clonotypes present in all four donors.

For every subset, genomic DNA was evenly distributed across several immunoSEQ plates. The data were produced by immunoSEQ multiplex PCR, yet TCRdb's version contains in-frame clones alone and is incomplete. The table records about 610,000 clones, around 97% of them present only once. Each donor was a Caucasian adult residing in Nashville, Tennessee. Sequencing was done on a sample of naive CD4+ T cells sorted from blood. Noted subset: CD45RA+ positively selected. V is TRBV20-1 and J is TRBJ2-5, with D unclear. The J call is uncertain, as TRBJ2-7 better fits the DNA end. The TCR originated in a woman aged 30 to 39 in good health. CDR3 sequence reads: CSASGEAEQYF. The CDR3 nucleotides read TGCAGTGCTAGCGGAGAGGCCGAGCAGTACTTC.